The 6 T cell receptor beta chains given below trace back to one sample, sequenced in a study of technical replicates of blood from a few donors (dated by TCRdb to the late 2010s). Library preparation was by the immunoSEQ multiplex PCR assay. The clones in this table, taken by TCRdb from immuneACCESS, are in-frame only. Not every clone is retained; where verified, under half of the shortfall comes from an unresolved V gene, and the cause of the rest is unknown. The sample table holds 85,000 to 100,000 clones, of which around 95% were seen once. The top ten hold 0.2% to 0.25% of the sample. Source material: T cells isolated from PBMCs. The receptor set was obtained from a human donor in good health.

CDR3 sequence reads: CASSPGQGNTGELFF. CDR3 sequence (DNA): TGTGCCAGCTCACCAGGGCAGGGTAACACCGGGGAGCTGTTTTTT. This sequence joins TRBV18 and TRBJ2-2, with D perhaps TRBD1 (5 bases). Germline values: CDR1 KGHSH, CDR2 LQKENI. The V end lost 2 bases, the J end lost 2 bases, and 9 bases lay between the germline ends. This CDR3 comprises 15 residues.

This sequence joins TRBV4-1 and TRBJ2-7, with 9 bases identical to TRBD2. Germline CDR1 and CDR2: MGHRA and YSYEKL. The CDR3 is made up of 15 amino acids. Trimming cost V 4 bases and J 2 bases; bases outside gene matches: 6. This chain's CDR3 is CASSRSGGTTYEQYF. The CDR3 nucleotides read TGCGCCAGCAGCCGGAGCGGGGGGACCACCTACGAGCAGTACTTC.

The chain is built from TRBV7-2 and TRBJ2-5; the D gene is possibly TRBD2 (5 bases). The germline V gene has CDR1 SGHTA and CDR2 FQGNSA. This CDR3 spans 14 amino acids. V was shortened by 3 bases and J by 4 bases, with 12 bases between the two germline ends. In nucleotides, the CDR3 is TGTGCCAGCAGCTTCGGACTGGCGGTAGAGACCCAGTACTTC. Translated, it gives CASSFGLAVETQYF.

The sample holds one count of this clone. The chain combines TRBV6-5 with TRBJ1-2; 7 bases are a match to TRBD1. Germline lookup yields CDR1 MNHEY and CDR2 SVGAGI. The J segment lost 4 bases and the V segment lost 6 bases, leaving 5 bases of the junction unmatched. This CDR3 contains 13 residues. The CDR3 DNA sequence: TGTGCCAGCAGACCGACAGGGTCCTATGGCTACACCTTC. Translation gives CASRPTGSYGYTF.

This chain links TRBV7-6 with TRBJ2-3, with D perhaps TRBD1 (5 bases). Looked up from germline, CDR1 is SGHVS and CDR2 is FNYEAQ. The V gene lost 5 bases and the J gene lost 5 bases, with 14 bases spanning the gap. This CDR3 contains 14 residues. CDR3 amino acids: CASSTHEDIDTQYF. CDR3 nucleotides: TGTGCCAGCAGCACTCACGAGGACATAGATACGCAGTATTTT.

V is TRBV6-1 and J is TRBJ2-3; D is unclear. Germline values: CDR1 MNHNS, CDR2 SASEGT. This CDR3 has 13 residues. Between the trimmed V and J ends, which lost 7 bases and 0 bases, there was a span of 8 bases. This chain's CDR3 is CASTLTSTDTQYF. The CDR3 DNA is TGTGCCAGCACCTTGACTAGCACAGATACGCAGTATTTT.